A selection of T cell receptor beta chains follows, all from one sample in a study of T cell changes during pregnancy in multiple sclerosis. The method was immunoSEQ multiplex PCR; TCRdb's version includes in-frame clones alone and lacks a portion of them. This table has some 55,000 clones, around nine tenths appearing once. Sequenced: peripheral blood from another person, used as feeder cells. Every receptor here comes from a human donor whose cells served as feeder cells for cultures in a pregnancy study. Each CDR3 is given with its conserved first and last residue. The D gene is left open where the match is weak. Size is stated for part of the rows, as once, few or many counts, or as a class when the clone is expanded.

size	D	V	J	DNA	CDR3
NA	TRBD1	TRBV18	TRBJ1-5	TGTGCCAGCTCACCGGGACAGGGGAGCAATCAGCCCCAGCATTTT	CASSPGQGSNQPQHF
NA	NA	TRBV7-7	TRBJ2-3	TGTGCTAGCAGCCAACTTGGGGGGTTCACAGATACGCAGTATTTT	CASSQLGGFTDTQYF
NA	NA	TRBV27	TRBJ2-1	TGTGCCAGCAGTCCCCCGGGAAGCGCGTCTGAGCAGTTCTTC	CASSPPGSASEQFF
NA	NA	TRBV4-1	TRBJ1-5	TGCGCCAGCAGCGCCGGGCCGCCCCTTAGTTATAGCAATCAGCCCCAGCATTTT	CASSAGPPLSYSNQPQHF
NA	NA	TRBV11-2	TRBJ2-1	TGTGCCAGCAGAAGGCTAACTTCCTACAATGAGCAGTTCTTC	CASRRLTSYNEQFF
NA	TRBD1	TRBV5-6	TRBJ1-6	TGTGCCAGCAGTTTCCGGGACAGGGAGGTTCCCCTCCACTTT	CASSFRDREVPLHF
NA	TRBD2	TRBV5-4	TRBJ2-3	TGTGCCAGCAGTAGCGGGGGGGTCACAGATACGCAGTATTTT	CASSSGGVTDTQYF
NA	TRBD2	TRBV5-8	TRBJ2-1	TGTGCCAGCAGGAAATCCGGGACTAGCGTTCCCACCTACAATGAGCAGTTCTTC	CASRKSGTSVPTYNEQFF
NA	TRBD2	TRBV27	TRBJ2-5	TGTGCCAGCAGCCGACTAGCGGTGGGGCAAGAGACCCAGTACTTC	CASSRLAVGQETQYF
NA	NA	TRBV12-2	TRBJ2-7	TGTGCAAGTCGCTTAGGGGGCTACGAGCAGTACTTC	CASRLGGYEQYF
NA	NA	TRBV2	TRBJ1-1	TGTGCCAGCATGCTAACAGATTCGAGGACTGAAGCTTTCTTT	CASMLTDSRTEAFF
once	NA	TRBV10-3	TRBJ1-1	TGTGCCGTCACAGGGTTGAACACTGAAGCTTTCTTT	CAVTGLNTEAFF
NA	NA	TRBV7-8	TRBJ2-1	TGTGCCAGCAGCTTAGGGTGGGAGCAGTTCTTC	CASSLGWEQFF
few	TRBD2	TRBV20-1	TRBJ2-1	TGCAGTGCTCCGGGACTAGCGGAATTCTTC	CSAPGLAEFF
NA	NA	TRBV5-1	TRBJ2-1	TGCGCCAGCAGCTTGGCAACCGGGCTCAATGAGCAGTTCTTC	CASSLATGLNEQFF